A selection of T cell receptor beta chains follows, all from one sample in a study of T cell responses to AZD1222 COVID-19 vaccine. The method was immunoSEQ multiplex PCR; TCRdb's version includes in-frame clones alone and lacks a portion of them. This repertoire shows about 160,000 clones, about 90% found once; its top ten account for more than 5.5%. The source was peripheral blood, collected on day 0 of AZD1222 vaccination. Source of these receptors: an adult in good health. The CDR3 runs from the conserved cysteine through the conserved F or W. D genes are given only for firm matches. Where a row states a size, it is once, few, many or the class of an expanded clone; other rows omit it.

D gene: TRBD1
J gene: TRBJ2-3
V gene: TRBV10-3
clone size: .
CDR3 DNA: TGTGCCATCAGTGCTGGGACAGGGGATACGCAGTATTTT
CDR3 protein: CAISAGTGDTQYF

D gene: .
J gene: TRBJ1-2
V gene: TRBV4-3
clone size: .
CDR3 DNA: TGCGCCAGCAGCCAAGATCTACAGGGAGCCTTGGGCTACACCTTC
CDR3 protein: CASSQDLQGALGYTF

D gene: .
J gene: TRBJ1-4
V gene: TRBV5-6
clone size: .
CDR3 DNA: TGTGCCAGCAGCACCTCACAAATTTACGGTGAAAAACTGTTTTTT
CDR3 protein: CASSTSQIYGEKLFF

D gene: .
J gene: TRBJ2-7
V gene: TRBV11-2
clone size: once
CDR3 DNA: TGTGCCAGCAGCTTTCGGCAATATTCCTACGAGCAGTACTTC
CDR3 protein: CASSFRQYSYEQYF

D gene: .
J gene: TRBJ1-5
V gene: TRBV28
clone size: .
CDR3 DNA: TGTGCCAGCAGTTTGCGGAGGGCGGGCAATCAGCCCCAGCATTTT
CDR3 protein: CASSLRRAGNQPQHF

D gene: TRBD2
J gene: TRBJ2-5
V gene: TRBV4-3
clone size: .
CDR3 DNA: TGCGCCAGCAGCCAAGATTACGGACTAGAGGAGACCCAGTACTTC
CDR3 protein: CASSQDYGLEETQYF

D gene: .
J gene: TRBJ1-2
V gene: TRBV15
clone size: .
CDR3 DNA: TGTGCCACCAGCAGAGAGGGCAGTAACTATGGCTACACCTTC
CDR3 protein: CATSREGSNYGYTF

D gene: .
J gene: TRBJ2-4
V gene: TRBV6-2/TRBV6-3
clone size: .
CDR3 DNA: TGTGCCAGCAGTTCCCACCCACACTTTATTGGTGTAAAACTTTATCCAGGGGACGGGAACTTC
CDR3 protein: CASSSHPHFIGVKLYPGDGNF

D gene: .
J gene: TRBJ1-1
V gene: TRBV27
clone size: .
CDR3 DNA: TGTGCCAGCAGTGCCTTGGGGGACATGAACACTGAAGCTTTCTTT
CDR3 protein: CASSALGDMNTEAFF

D gene: TRBD2
J gene: TRBJ2-1
V gene: TRBV10-3
clone size: .
CDR3 DNA: TGTGCCACTGGGAGGGGACTAGCGGGTTACAATGAGCAGTTCTTC
CDR3 protein: CATGRGLAGYNEQFF

D gene: TRBD1
J gene: TRBJ2-5
V gene: TRBV4-3
clone size: .
CDR3 DNA: TGCGCCAGCAGCCCGCGACAGGGCGAGTTGGAGACCCAGTACTTC
CDR3 protein: CASSPRQGELETQYF

D gene: .
J gene: TRBJ2-3
V gene: TRBV19
clone size: few
CDR3 DNA: TGTGCCAGCTCGAGGACAGATACGCAGTATTTT
CDR3 protein: CASSRTDTQYF

D gene: .
J gene: TRBJ2-1
V gene: TRBV29-1
clone size: .
CDR3 DNA: TGCAGCTTAATGTACTCCTACAATGAGCAGTTCTTC
CDR3 protein: CSLMYSYNEQFF

D gene: .
J gene: TRBJ2-5
V gene: TRBV24-1
clone size: once
CDR3 DNA: TGTGCCACCAGTGATTCGGACGTACAAGAGACCCAGTACTTC
CDR3 protein: CATSDSDVQETQYF

D gene: TRBD1
J gene: TRBJ2-5
V gene: TRBV9
clone size: .
CDR3 DNA: TGTGCCAGCAGCCCACCCCCCCGGACAGGGGGAGGCCAAGAGACCCAGTACTTC
CDR3 protein: CASSPPPRTGGGQETQYF

D gene: .
J gene: TRBJ1-2
V gene: TRBV29-1
clone size: few
CDR3 DNA: TGCAGCGTTGGAGGAGGACAGTCTGGATGGTATGGCTACACCTTC
CDR3 protein: CSVGGGQSGWYGYTF

D gene: TRBD1
J gene: TRBJ2-3
V gene: TRBV9
clone size: .
CDR3 DNA: TGTGCCAGCAGCGCACGACAGGGGGCGGTTGCAGATACGCAGTATTTT
CDR3 protein: CASSARQGAVADTQYF

D gene: .
J gene: TRBJ1-3
V gene: TRBV5-4
clone size: .
CDR3 DNA: TGTGCCAGCACTCTCCGGGGGGGAGTTACTGGAAACACCATATATTTT
CDR3 protein: CASTLRGGVTGNTIYF

D gene: TRBD1
J gene: TRBJ2-3
V gene: TRBV10-3
clone size: once
CDR3 DNA: TGTGCCATCAGTGACATGAGGGGACAGGCGCAGTATTTT
CDR3 protein: CAISDMRGQAQYF

D gene: TRBD2
J gene: TRBJ2-1
V gene: TRBV11-2
clone size: once
CDR3 DNA: TGTGCCAGCAGCTTGGGCGGGTATAGCGGGGGCAGCTCCTACAATGAGCAGTTCTTC
CDR3 protein: CASSLGGYSGGSSYNEQFF

D gene: TRBD1
J gene: TRBJ1-2
V gene: TRBV9
clone size: .
CDR3 DNA: TGTGCCAGCAGCCAGGGGGCGGCAGGAGCTAACTATGGCTACACCTTC
CDR3 protein: CASSQGAAGANYGYTF

D gene: .
J gene: TRBJ1-1
V gene: TRBV29-1
clone size: .
CDR3 DNA: TGCAGCGTCCTGTGGAATCAGAACACTGAAGCTTTCTTT
CDR3 protein: CSVLWNQNTEAFF

D gene: .
J gene: TRBJ2-5
V gene: TRBV14
clone size: .
CDR3 DNA: TGTGCCAGCAGCCAATACGCCGGAGAGACCCAGTACTTC
CDR3 protein: CASSQYAGETQYF

D gene: .
J gene: TRBJ1-4
V gene: TRBV7-8
clone size: .
CDR3 DNA: TGTGCCAGCAGCCTCCCGGGGGCCATGAATGAAAAACTGTTTTTT
CDR3 protein: CASSLPGAMNEKLFF

D gene: .
J gene: TRBJ1-2
V gene: TRBV30
clone size: .
CDR3 DNA: TGTGCCTGGAGTTCCCAACAGGACAGCTTCTATGGCTACACCTTC
CDR3 protein: CAWSSQQDSFYGYTF

D gene: TRBD2
J gene: TRBJ2-7
V gene: TRBV4-1
clone size: .
CDR3 DNA: TGCGCCAGCAGCCAAGTCGAGCTAGCGGGGGTCTCCTACGAGCAGTACTTC
CDR3 protein: CASSQVELAGVSYEQYF

D gene: TRBD1
J gene: TRBJ1-1
V gene: TRBV7-9
clone size: .
CDR3 DNA: TGTGCCAGCAGCACCCGGGACAGGGGTGTGACTGAAGCTTTCTTT
CDR3 protein: CASSTRDRGVTEAFF

D gene: .
J gene: TRBJ1-5
V gene: TRBV27
clone size: .
CDR3 DNA: TGTGCCAGCAGTTTAGGTTGGGGGAATCAGCCCCAGCATTTT
CDR3 protein: CASSLGWGNQPQHF

D gene: .
J gene: TRBJ2-1
V gene: TRBV13
clone size: .
CDR3 DNA: TGTGCCAGCAGCCCCTGGCCGGGCGACCACAATGAGCAGTTCTTC
CDR3 protein: CASSPWPGDHNEQFF

D gene: .
J gene: TRBJ2-1
V gene: TRBV4-3
clone size: .
CDR3 DNA: TGCGCCAGCAGCCCGTCCGAGGGGGATGAGCAGTTCTTC
CDR3 protein: CASSPSEGDEQFF

D gene: TRBD1
J gene: TRBJ1-5
V gene: TRBV7-8
clone size: .
CDR3 DNA: TGTGCCAGCAGCTCCGAGGGGGCGGCAGTTAGTCAGCCCCAGCATTTT
CDR3 protein: CASSSEGAAVSQPQHF

D gene: .
J gene: TRBJ1-6
V gene: TRBV30
clone size: .
CDR3 DNA: TGTGCCTGGAGTGAGTTCTATAATTCACCCCTCCACTTT
CDR3 protein: CAWSEFYNSPLHF

D gene: TRBD1
J gene: TRBJ2-5
V gene: TRBV18
clone size: .
CDR3 DNA: TGTGCCAGCTCACCAGGCCGGGGGACAGGGAGGCGAGAGACCCAGTACTTC
CDR3 protein: CASSPGRGTGRRETQYF

D gene: TRBD1
J gene: TRBJ1-6
V gene: TRBV30
clone size: .
CDR3 DNA: TGTGCCTCGGGACAGGATAATTCACCCCTCCACTTT
CDR3 protein: CASGQDNSPLHF

D gene: .
J gene: TRBJ1-3
V gene: TRBV7-9
clone size: .
CDR3 DNA: TGTGCCAGCAGCTTAGCTACAGGGCCTGGAAACACCATATATTTT
CDR3 protein: CASSLATGPGNTIYF

D gene: TRBD2
J gene: TRBJ2-3
V gene: TRBV12-5
clone size: .
CDR3 DNA: TGTGCTAGTGGTTTGGTAATAGGCGGGGGGGCAGATACGCAGTATTTT
CDR3 protein: CASGLVIGGGADTQYF

D gene: TRBD2
J gene: TRBJ2-1
V gene: TRBV4-2
clone size: .
CDR3 DNA: TGTGCCAGCAGTCCGAGGGGGACTAGTGCCTACAATGAGCAGTTCTTC
CDR3 protein: CASSPRGTSAYNEQFF

D gene: .
J gene: TRBJ1-1
V gene: TRBV24-1
clone size: .
CDR3 DNA: TGTGCCACCAGTGGGCCGGCCGGGAACACTGAAGCTTTCTTT
CDR3 protein: CATSGPAGNTEAFF

D gene: TRBD1
J gene: TRBJ2-7
V gene: TRBV9
clone size: .
CDR3 DNA: TGTGCCAGCAGCGTAACAGGGGGATCCTACGAGCAGTACTTC
CDR3 protein: CASSVTGGSYEQYF

D gene: .
J gene: TRBJ1-1
V gene: TRBV12-3/TRBV12-4
clone size: .
CDR3 DNA: TGTGCCAGCAGTTGGGAGGTGAACACTGAAGCTTTCTTT
CDR3 protein: CASSWEVNTEAFF

D gene: TRBD1
J gene: TRBJ2-5
V gene: TRBV11-2
clone size: .
CDR3 DNA: TGTGCCAGCAGCTTTGGGGACAGGGGCTATGAGACCCAGTACTTC
CDR3 protein: CASSFGDRGYETQYF